The TCR beta chain under discussion was sequenced for a study of blood T cell repertoires in COVID-19. This CDR3 has 18 amino acids. The trim removed 5 bases at V and 0 bases at J, leaving 10 bases unmatched. CDR1 is SGHVS, CDR2 FQNEAQ, per germline. Sequenced by immunoSEQ multiplex PCR; TCRdb stores in-frame clones only, minus some. The sample includes roughly 380,000 clones, roughly nine tenths of them seen just once. Sequencing was carried out using peripheral blood. J is TRBJ1-3 and V is TRBV7-8, with 10 bases that match TRBD1. This sequence was found in a woman aged 60 to 75 with COVID-19, enrolled during active disease. CDR3 bases: TGTGCCAGCAGCCAGGGACAGGGGAAGTCAGGCTCTGGAAACACCATATATTTT. Translation: CASSQGQGKSGSGNTIYF.